This is a list of T cell receptor beta chains from one sample in a study of T cell responses to AZD1222 COVID-19 vaccine. The data were produced by immunoSEQ multiplex PCR, yet TCRdb's version contains in-frame clones alone and is incomplete. The sample shows about 180,000 clones, 80% to 90% of them seen only once. This material consisted of peripheral blood, taken on day 0 of AZD1222 vaccination. Receptors originate from an adult in good health. Both conserved end residues are part of each CDR3. The order of the fields is D gene, V gene, clone size, J gene, CDR3 DNA, CDR3 protein. A D gene is named only where the DNA matches it firmly. Rows give clone size only sometimes, using once, few, many, or a class for an expanded clone.

.,TRBV12-3/TRBV12-4,.,TRBJ2-1,TGTGCCAGCAGTCCTAATACTCAAGGCGAGCAGTTCTTC,CASSPNTQGEQFF
.,TRBV9,.,TRBJ2-7,TGTGCCAGCAGCGCTGAGGTGGATGGGGGGAACGAGCAGTACTTC,CASSAEVDGGNEQYF
.,TRBV6-5,.,TRBJ2-7,TGTGCCAGCAGTTTTTATAAAGACACGACCTTTGACGAGCAGTACTTC,CASSFYKDTTFDEQYF
.,TRBV4-1,.,TRBJ1-4,TGCGCCAGCAGCCAAGATATCCGGGACCGGGAAAAACTGTTTTTT,CASSQDIRDREKLFF
TRBD1,TRBV2,.,TRBJ1-6,TGTGCCAGCAGTGCCCATCCGGGACAGAATTCACCCCTCCACTTT,CASSAHPGQNSPLHF
.,TRBV7-6,few,TRBJ1-6,TGTGCCAGCACCAAAAACAGGGACTCACCCCTCCACTTT,CASTKNRDSPLHF
.,TRBV6-1,.,TRBJ2-3,TGTGCCAGCAGTGCCGGTTTTGAGACACCCTATAGCACAGATACGCAGTATTTT,CASSAGFETPYSTDTQYF
.,TRBV7-6,.,TRBJ2-1,TGTGCCAGCAGCCCCCGGGACTCTTTCCCCACTAACAATGAGCAGTTCTTC,CASSPRDSFPTNNEQFF
TRBD1,TRBV5-6,.,TRBJ1-5,TGTGCCAGCAGCTTGTGGGACAGACCCCAGGCCCAGCATTTT,CASSLWDRPQAQHF
TRBD2,TRBV7-3,.,TRBJ2-3,TGTGCCAGCACTATTAGCGGGGGGGCAGATACGCAGTATTTT,CASTISGGADTQYF
TRBD1,TRBV19,.,TRBJ2-1,TGTGCCAGTAGTACCCCCTCGGACAGGGCATACAATGAGCAGTTCTTC,CASSTPSDRAYNEQFF
TRBD1,TRBV9,.,TRBJ2-7,TGTGCCAGCAGCGTAGCCCCCCATGGCCGGGACAGATCCTACGAGCAGTACTTC,CASSVAPHGRDRSYEQYF
TRBD2,TRBV7-9,.,TRBJ2-1,TGTGCCAGCAGCCTAGCGGGAAGCTACAATGAGCAGTTCTTC,CASSLAGSYNEQFF
.,TRBV10-3,.,TRBJ1-5,TGTGCCATCAGTGCCCAGACAGATCAGCCCCAGCATTTT,CAISAQTDQPQHF
.,TRBV2,.,TRBJ2-7,TGTGCCAGCAAACCGGTCTCCTACGAGCAGTACTTC,CASKPVSYEQYF
.,TRBV4-3,.,TRBJ1-1,TGCGCCAGCAAATTCAGGGGATTGAACACTGAAGCTTTCTTT,CASKFRGLNTEAFF
.,TRBV6-5,.,TRBJ1-1,TGTGCCAGCAGTTGGGGGGCCTTGAACACTGAAGCTTTCTTT,CASSWGALNTEAFF
TRBD1,TRBV13,.,TRBJ2-6,TGTGCCAGCAGCCCCAGGACAGGGCGGAAGGCTGGGGCCAACGTCCTGACTTTC,CASSPRTGRKAGANVLTF
.,TRBV19,.,TRBJ1-6,TGTGCCAGTAGTATCAGTATCGGGGGAGGTTCACCCCTCCACTTT,CASSISIGGGSPLHF
.,TRBV7-9,.,TRBJ1-1,TGTGCCAGCAGCTTAATGCCCGAAGCTTTCTTT,CASSLMPEAFF
.,TRBV9,.,TRBJ2-1,TGTGCCAGCAGCGTAGAACTAGTTACCAATGAGCAGTTCTTC,CASSVELVTNEQFF
.,TRBV27,.,TRBJ2-3,TGTGCCAGCAGTCCTGTTTGGCGGAGCACAGATACGCAGTATTTT,CASSPVWRSTDTQYF
.,TRBV14,.,TRBJ2-3,TGTGCCAGCAGCCAAGTCCCGCATACGCAGTATTTT,CASSQVPHTQYF
.,TRBV9,.,TRBJ1-3,TGTGCCAGCAGCGTAGGAGCAGGCACAGGAAACACCATATATTTT,CASSVGAGTGNTIYF
.,TRBV6-5,few,TRBJ1-2,TGTGCCAGCAGAAATGGGAGGAGGAACTATGGCTACACCTTC,CASRNGRRNYGYTF